A single count supports the clone carrying this T cell receptor beta chain. What it recognizes is unknown. MiXCR, run by TCRdb on the reads, gives a single entry per CDR3 protein. The sample holds 75,000 to 100,000 distinct CDR3 sequences, 25% to 35% seen once. Germline CDR1 reads MDHEN; CDR2 reads SYDVKM. J gave up 6 bases and V 5 bases, and 19 bases lay outside the gene matches. The CDR3 extends over 18 amino acids. This record belongs to a study of T cell repertoires in cytomegalovirus infection. Whole-study context: Well-studied HLA-B-restricted CMV epitopes were used in the study alongside recently identified HLA-C-restricted ones. Public TCR beta signature analysis indicated the presence of both CMV infection and matching HLA type.

Study results and limitations: Individuals carrying CMV plus the relevant HLA were identified by cumulative frequency of public TCR beta families. Dominant in the ex vivo response were TCR beta clonotypes restricted by HLA-C and specific for CMV.

The origin of this receptor is a human donor in good health (CMV status not recorded). Some clones in this sample may be carry-over from other donors' samples. The specimen was CD8+ T cells from cultured PBMCs, collected from culture after CMV antigen stimulation. The chain links TRBV28 to TRBJ2-7; 10 bases map to TRBD2. The CDR3 sequence is CASSGLTSGEVLRFEQYF. The CDR3 nucleotides are TGTGCCAGCAGTGGCCTCACTAGCGGGGAGGTCCTCAGGTTCGAGCAGTACTTC.